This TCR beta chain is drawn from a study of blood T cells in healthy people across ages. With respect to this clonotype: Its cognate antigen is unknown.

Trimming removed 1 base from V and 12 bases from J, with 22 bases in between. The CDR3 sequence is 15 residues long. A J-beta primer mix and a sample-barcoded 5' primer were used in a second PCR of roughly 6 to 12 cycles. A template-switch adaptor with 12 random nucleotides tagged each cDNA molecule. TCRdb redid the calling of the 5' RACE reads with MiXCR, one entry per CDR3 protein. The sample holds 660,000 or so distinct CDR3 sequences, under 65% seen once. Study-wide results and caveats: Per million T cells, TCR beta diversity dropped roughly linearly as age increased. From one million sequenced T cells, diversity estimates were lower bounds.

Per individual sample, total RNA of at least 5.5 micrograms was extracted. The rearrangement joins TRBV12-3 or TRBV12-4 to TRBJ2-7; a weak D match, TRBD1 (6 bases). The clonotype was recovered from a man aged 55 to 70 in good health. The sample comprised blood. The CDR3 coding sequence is TGTGCCAGCAGTTTAGAGCCCCCACCAGGGGTGGTAATGTACTTC. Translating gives CASSLEPPPGVVMYF.